This TCR beta chain was recovered during a study of blood T cell repertoires in COVID-19. Individuals drawn from 24 US areas were about 18 to 90 years old. Allocation to cohorts depended on clinical history reported by the participants. Sequenced by immunoSEQ multiplex PCR; TCRdb stores in-frame clones only, minus some. The sample records roughly 500,000 clones, around 89% being singletons. The CDR3 length is 13 residues. Germline loops: CDR1 PRHDT, CDR2 FYEKMQ (reference sequence). Trimming cost V 5 bases and J 7 bases, with 12 bases left between them. Sequencing input: PBMCs or T cells enriched from blood (not recorded which). The TCR sequence derives from a woman in her thirties or forties who had recovered from COVID-19. The chain joins TRBV13 to TRBJ2-1, with D possibly being TRBD1 (6 bases). The CDR3 DNA reads TGTGCCAGCAGCCGACAGGATGGGAATGAGCAGTTCTTC. Translating it yields CASSRQDGNEQFF.